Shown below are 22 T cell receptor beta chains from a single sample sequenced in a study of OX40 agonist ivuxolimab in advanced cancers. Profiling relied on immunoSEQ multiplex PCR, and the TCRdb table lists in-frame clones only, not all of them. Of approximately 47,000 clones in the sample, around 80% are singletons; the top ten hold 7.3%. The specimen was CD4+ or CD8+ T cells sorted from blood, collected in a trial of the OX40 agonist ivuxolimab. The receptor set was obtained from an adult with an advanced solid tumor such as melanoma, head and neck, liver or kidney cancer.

CDR3 region: CASSLRGVAEGEQYF. In DNA, the CDR3 is TGTGCCAGCAGCTTAAGGGGAGTAGCGGAAGGCGAGCAGTACTTC. V is TRBV7-2 and J is TRBJ2-7; D perhaps matches TRBD2 (6 bases). CDR1 is SGHTA and CDR2 is FQGNSA in the germline V gene. V was cut by 2 bases and J by 6 bases, with 17 bases left in between. The CDR3 spans 15 residues. Together with reference TRBV7-2 and TRBJ2-7, the CDR3 gives the full variable domain: GAGVSQSPSNKVTEKGKDVELRCDPISGHTALYWYRQSLGQGLEFLIYFQGNSAPDKSGLPSDRFSAERTGGSVSTLTIQRTQQEDSAVYLCASSLRGVAEGEQYFGPGTRLTVT.

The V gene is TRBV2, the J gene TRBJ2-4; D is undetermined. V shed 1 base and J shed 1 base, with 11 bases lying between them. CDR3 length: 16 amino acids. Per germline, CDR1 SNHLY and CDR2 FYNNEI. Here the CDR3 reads CASSEGKGSAKNIQYF. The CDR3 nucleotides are TGTGCCAGCAGTGAAGGGAAGGGTTCTGCCAAAAACATTCAGTACTTC.

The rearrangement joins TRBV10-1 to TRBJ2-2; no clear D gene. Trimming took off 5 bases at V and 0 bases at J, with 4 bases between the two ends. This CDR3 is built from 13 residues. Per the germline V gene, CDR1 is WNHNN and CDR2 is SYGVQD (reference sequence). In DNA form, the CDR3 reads TGCGCCAGCAGTTTTGCGAACACCGGGGAGCTGTTTTTT. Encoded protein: CASSFANTGELFF.

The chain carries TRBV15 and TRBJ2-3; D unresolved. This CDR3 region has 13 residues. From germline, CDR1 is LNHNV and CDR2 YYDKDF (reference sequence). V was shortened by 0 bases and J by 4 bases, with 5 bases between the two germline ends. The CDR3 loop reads CATSREESDTQYF. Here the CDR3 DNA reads TGTGCCACCAGCAGAGAGGAGTCAGATACGCAGTATTTT.

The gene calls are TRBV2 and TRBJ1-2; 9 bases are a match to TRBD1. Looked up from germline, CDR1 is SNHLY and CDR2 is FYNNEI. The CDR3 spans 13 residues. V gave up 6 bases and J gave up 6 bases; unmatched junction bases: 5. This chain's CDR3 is CASRVDRGDGYTF. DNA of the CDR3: TGTGCCAGCAGGGTGGACAGGGGTGATGGCTACACCTTC. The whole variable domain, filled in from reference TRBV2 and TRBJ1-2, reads EPEVTQTPSHQVTQMGQEVILRCVPISNHLYFYWYRQILGQKVEFLVSFYNNEISEKSEIFDDQFSVERPDGSNFTLKIRSTKLEDSAMYFCASRVDRGDGYTFGSGTRLTVV.

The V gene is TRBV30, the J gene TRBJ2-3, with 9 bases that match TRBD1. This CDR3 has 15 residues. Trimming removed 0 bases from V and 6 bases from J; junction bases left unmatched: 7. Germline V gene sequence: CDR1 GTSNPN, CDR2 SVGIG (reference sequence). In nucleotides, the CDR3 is TGTGCCTGGAGTGTTGGGACAGGGCTAATTGATACGCAGTATTTT. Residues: CAWSVGTGLIDTQYF. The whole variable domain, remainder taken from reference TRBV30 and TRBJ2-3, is SQTIHQWPATLVQPVGSPLSLECTVEGTSNPNLYWYRQAAGRGLQLLFYSVGIGQISSEVPQNLSASRPQDRQFILSSKKLLLSDSGFYLCAWSVGTGLIDTQYFGPGTRLTVL.

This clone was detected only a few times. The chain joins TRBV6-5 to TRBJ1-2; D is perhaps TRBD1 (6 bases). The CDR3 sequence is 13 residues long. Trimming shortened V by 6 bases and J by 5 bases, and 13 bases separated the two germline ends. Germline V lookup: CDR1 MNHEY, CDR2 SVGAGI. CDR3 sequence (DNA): TGTGCCAGCAGCTACAGGGAGGAATATGGCTACACCTTC. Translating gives CASSYREEYGYTF.

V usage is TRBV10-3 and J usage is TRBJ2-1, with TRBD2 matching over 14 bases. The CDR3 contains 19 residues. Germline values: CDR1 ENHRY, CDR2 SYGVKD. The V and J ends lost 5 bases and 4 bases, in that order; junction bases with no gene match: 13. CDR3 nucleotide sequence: TGTGCCATCAGTCCGGCCGGGACTAGCGGGAGAAGGGGATACAATGAGCAGTTCTTC. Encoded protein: CAISPAGTSGRRGYNEQFF.

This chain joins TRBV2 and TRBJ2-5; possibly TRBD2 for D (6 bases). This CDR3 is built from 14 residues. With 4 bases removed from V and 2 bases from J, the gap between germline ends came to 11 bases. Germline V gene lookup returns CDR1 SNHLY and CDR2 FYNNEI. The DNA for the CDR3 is TGTGCCAGCAGTGGGGGACTGGAACAAGAGACCCAGTACTTC. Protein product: CASSGGLEQETQYF.

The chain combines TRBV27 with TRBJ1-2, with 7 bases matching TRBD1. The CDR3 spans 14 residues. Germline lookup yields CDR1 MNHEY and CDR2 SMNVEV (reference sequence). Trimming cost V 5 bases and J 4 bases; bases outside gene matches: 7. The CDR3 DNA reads TGTGCCAGCAGTAGACAGGGATTAGGCTATGGCTACACCTTC. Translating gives CASSRQGLGYGYTF.

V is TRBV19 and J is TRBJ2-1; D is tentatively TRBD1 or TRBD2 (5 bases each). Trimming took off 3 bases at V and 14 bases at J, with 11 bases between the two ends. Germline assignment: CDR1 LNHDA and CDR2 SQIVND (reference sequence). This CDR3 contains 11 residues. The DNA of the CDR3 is TGTGCCAGTAGTATTGAGGGGAGTGAGTTCTTC. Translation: CASSIEGSEFF.

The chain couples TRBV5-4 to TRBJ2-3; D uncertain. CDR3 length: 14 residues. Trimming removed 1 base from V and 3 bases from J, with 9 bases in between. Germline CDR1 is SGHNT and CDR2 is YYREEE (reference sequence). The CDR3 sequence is CASSLSDLTDTQYF. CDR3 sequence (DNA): TGTGCCAGCAGCTTGTCTGACTTAACAGATACGCAGTATTTT.

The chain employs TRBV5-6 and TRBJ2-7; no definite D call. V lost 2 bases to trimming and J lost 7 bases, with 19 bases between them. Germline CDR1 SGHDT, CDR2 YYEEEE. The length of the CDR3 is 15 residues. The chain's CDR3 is CASSFGPRVLGEQYF. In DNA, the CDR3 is TGTGCCAGCAGCTTTGGTCCTAGGGTCTTGGGGGAGCAGTACTTC.

CDR3 sequence (DNA): TGTGCCAGCTCACACGTTAAGTCCTCTGGGGCCAACGTCCTGACTTTC. Its protein product is CASSHVKSSGANVLTF. The chain uses TRBV18 and TRBJ2-6, with D unclear. With 4 bases removed from V and 0 bases from J, the gap between germline ends came to 10 bases. Looked up from germline, CDR1 is KGHSH and CDR2 is LQKENI. The CDR3 contains 16 residues.

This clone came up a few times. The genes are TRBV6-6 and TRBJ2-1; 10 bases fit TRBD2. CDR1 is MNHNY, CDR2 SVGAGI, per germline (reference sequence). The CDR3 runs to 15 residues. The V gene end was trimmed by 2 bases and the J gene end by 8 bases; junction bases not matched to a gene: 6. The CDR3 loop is CASSYVLAGADEQFF. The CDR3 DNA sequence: TGTGCCAGCAGTTACGTTCTAGCGGGAGCAGATGAGCAGTTCTTC.

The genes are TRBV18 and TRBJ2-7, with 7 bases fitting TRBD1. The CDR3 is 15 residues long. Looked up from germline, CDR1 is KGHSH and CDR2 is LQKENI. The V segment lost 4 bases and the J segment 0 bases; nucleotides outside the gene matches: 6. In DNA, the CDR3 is TGTGCCAGCTCACAGGGGACAGCTAACTCCTACGAGCAGTACTTC. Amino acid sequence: CASSQGTANSYEQYF. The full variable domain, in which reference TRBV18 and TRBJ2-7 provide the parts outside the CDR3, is NAGVMQNPRHLVRRRGQEARLRCSPMKGHSHVYWYRQLPEEGLKFMVYLQKENIIDESGMPKERFSAEFPKEGPSILRIQQVVRGDSAAYFCASSQGTANSYEQYFGPGTRLTVT.

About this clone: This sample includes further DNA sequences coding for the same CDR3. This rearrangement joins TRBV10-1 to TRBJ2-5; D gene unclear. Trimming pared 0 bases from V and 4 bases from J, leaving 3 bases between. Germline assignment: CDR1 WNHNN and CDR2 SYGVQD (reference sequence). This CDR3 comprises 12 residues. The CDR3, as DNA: TGCGCCAGCAGTGAGTCTGGAGAGACCCAGTACTTC. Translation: CASSESGETQYF.

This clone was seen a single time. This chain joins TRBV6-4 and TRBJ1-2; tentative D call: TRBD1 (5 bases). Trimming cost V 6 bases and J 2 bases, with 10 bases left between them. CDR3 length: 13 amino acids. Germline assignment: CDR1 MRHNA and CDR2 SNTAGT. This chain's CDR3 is CASRPDRNYGYTF. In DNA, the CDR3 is TGTGCCAGCAGACCTGACAGAAACTATGGCTACACCTTC.

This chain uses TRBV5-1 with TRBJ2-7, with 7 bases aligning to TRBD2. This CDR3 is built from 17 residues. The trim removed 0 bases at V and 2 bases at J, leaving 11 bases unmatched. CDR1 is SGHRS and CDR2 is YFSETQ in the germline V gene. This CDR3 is CASSLARGVTGTYEQYF. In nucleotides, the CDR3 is TGCGCCAGCAGCTTGGCCCGGGGGGTAACCGGAACCTACGAGCAGTACTTC.

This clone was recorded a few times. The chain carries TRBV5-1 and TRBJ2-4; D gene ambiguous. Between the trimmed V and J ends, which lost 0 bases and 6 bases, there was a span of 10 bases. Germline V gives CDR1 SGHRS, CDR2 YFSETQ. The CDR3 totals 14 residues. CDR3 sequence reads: CASSLVGYGNIQYF. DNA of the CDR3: TGCGCCAGCAGCTTGGTGGGTTACGGAAACATTCAGTACTTC.

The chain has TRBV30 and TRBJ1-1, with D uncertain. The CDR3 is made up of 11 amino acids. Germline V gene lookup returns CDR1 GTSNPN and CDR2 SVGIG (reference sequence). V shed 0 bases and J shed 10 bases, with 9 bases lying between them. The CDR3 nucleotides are TGTGCCTGGAGTGTCGGCCAGAGAGCTTTCTTT. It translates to CAWSVGQRAFF. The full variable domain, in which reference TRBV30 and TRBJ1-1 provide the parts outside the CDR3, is SQTIHQWPATLVQPVGSPLSLECTVEGTSNPNLYWYRQAAGRGLQLLFYSVGIGQISSEVPQNLSASRPQDRQFILSSKKLLLSDSGFYLCAWSVGQRAFFGQGTRLTVV.

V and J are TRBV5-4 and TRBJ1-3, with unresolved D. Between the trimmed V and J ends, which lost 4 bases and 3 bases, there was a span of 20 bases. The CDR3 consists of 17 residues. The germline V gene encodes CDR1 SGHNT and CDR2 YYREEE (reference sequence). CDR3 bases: TGTGCCAGCAGCCATTCGAGTCTGGACCCCCTTGGAAACACCATATATTTT. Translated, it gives CASSHSSLDPLGNTIYF.